This entry describes one T cell receptor (beta chain). Germline-derived CDR1 and CDR2 are SGHRS and YFSETQ. There are 14 residues in the CDR3. The V end lost 7 bases, the J end lost 2 bases, and 15 bases lay between the germline ends. The data belong to a study of blood T cell repertoires in COVID-19. Overall study context: Samples of COVID-19 (acute and convalescent) were obtained from the United States, Italy and Spain.

Authors' data handling: Reference gene primers were amplified, and this amplification served to estimate nucleated cell counts. The table came from immunoSEQ multiplex PCR; TCRdb's copy has only in-frame clones and leaves some out. V and J calls plus clone size are reproduced from that table; the DNA served to infer D and trimming. Among 100,000 or so clones, approximately 82% were seen once, and the ten largest hold around 7.2%. Sequencing input: peripheral blood. The chain is built from TRBV5-1 and TRBJ1-1, with D possibly being TRBD1 (6 bases). The source is a man aged 50 to 59 with active or convalescent COVID-19. CDR3 DNA sequence: TGCGCCAGCTCAAACCAGGACAGTAACACTGAAGCTTTCTTT. Its translation is CASSNQDSNTEAFF.